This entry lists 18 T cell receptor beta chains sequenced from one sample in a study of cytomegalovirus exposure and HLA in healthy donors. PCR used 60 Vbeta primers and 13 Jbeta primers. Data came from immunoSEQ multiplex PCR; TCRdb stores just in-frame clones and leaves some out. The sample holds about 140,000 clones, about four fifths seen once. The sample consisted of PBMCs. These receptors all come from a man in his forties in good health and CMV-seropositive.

The CDR3 DNA follows: TGTGCCAGCCGGGGACAGGGGCCTGCTTTCTTT. This gives the protein CASRGQGPAFF. This chain joins TRBV9 and TRBJ1-1; 10 nucleotides match TRBD1. V lost 7 bases to trimming and J lost 11 bases; unmatched junction nucleotides: 5. This CDR3 has 11 residues. CDR1 is SGDLS and CDR2 is YYNGEE in the germline V gene. The complete variable domain, with remaining parts taken from reference TRBV9 and TRBJ1-1, reads DSGVTQTPKHLITATGQRVTLRCSPRSGDLSVYWYQQSLDQGLQFLIQYYNGEERAKGNILERFSAQQFPDLHSELNLSSLELGDSALYFCASRGQGPAFFGQGTRLTVV.

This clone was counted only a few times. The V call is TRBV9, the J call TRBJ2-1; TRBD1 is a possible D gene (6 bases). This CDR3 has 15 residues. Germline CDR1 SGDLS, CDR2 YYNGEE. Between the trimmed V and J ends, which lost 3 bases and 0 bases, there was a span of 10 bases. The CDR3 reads CASSDTGSSYNEQFF. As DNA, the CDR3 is TGTGCCAGCAGCGACACAGGGAGCTCCTACAATGAGCAGTTCTTC.

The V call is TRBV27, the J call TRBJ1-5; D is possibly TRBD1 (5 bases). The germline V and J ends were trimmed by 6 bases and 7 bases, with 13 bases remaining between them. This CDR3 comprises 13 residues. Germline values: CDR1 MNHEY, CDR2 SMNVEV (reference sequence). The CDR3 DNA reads TGTGCCAGCAGGCCCAGGGTACCCCAGCCCCAGCATTTT. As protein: CASRPRVPQPQHF.

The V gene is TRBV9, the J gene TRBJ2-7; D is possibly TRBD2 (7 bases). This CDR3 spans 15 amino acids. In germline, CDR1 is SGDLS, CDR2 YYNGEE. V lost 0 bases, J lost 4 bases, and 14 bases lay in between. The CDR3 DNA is TGTGCCAGCAGCGTAGGAGGGGGGGAGCTGTACGAGCAGTACTTC. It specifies CASSVGGGELYEQYF.

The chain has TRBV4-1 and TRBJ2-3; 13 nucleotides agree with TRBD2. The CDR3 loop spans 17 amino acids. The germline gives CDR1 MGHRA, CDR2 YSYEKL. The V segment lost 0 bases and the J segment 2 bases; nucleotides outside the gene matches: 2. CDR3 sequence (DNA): TGCGCCAGCAGCCAAGAGGGACTAGCGGGACCCACAGATACGCAGTATTTT. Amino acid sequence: CASSQEGLAGPTDTQYF.

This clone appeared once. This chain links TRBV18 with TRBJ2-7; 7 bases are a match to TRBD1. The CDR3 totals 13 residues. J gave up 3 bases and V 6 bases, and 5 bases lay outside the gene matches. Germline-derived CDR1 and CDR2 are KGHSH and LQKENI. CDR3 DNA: TGTGCCAGCTCCAAAGGGGGCAGCTACGAGCAGTACTTC. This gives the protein CASSKGGSYEQYF. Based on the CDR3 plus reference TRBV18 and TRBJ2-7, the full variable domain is NAGVMQNPRHLVRRRGQEARLRCSPMKGHSHVYWYRQLPEEGLKFMVYLQKENIIDESGMPKERFSAEFPKEGPSILRIQQVVRGDSAAYFCASSKGGSYEQYFGPGTRLTVT.

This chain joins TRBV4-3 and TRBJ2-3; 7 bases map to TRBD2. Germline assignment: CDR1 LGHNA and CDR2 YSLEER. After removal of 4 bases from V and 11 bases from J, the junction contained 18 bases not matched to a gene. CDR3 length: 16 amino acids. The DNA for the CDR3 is TGCGCCAGCAGCCCACGGGGCGGGGGTTCACAGTTTCGGCAGTATTTT. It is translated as CASSPRGGGSQFRQYF.

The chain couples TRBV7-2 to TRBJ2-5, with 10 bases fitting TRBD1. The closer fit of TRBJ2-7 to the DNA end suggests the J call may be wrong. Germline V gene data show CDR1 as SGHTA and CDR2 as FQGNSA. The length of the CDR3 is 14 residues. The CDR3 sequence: CASSTRTGGYEQYF. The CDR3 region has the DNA TGTGCCAGCAGCACCCGGACAGGGGGCTACGAGCAGTACTTC.

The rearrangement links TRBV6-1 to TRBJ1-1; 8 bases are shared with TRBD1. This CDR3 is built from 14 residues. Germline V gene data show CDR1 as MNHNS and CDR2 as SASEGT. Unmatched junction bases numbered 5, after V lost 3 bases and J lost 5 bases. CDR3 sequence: CASSDGRGRTEAFF. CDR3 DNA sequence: TGTGCCAGCAGTGACGGCAGGGGGCGAACTGAAGCTTTCTTT.

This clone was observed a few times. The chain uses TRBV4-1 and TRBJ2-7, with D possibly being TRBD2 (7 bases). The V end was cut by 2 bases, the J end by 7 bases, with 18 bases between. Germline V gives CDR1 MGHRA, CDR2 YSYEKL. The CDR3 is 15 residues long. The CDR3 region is CASSQQGRGAPEQYF. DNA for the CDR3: TGCGCCAGCAGCCAACAGGGCCGGGGGGCACCTGAGCAGTACTTC.

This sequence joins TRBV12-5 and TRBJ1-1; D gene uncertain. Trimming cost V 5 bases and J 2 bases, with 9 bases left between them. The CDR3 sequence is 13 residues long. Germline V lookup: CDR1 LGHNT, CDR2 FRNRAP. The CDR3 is CASGLEPNTEAFF. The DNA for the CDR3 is TGTGCTAGTGGTCTTGAGCCCAACACTGAAGCTTTCTTT.

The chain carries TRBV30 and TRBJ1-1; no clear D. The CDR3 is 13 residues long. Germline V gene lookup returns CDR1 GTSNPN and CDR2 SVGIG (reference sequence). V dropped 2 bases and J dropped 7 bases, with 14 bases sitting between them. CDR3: CAWSPFGGLEAFF. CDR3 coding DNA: TGTGCCTGGAGTCCCTTCGGAGGCCTTGAAGCTTTCTTT.

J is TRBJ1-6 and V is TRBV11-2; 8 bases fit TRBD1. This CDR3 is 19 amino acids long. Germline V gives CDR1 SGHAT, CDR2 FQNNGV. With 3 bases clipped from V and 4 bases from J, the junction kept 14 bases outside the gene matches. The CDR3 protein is CASSFATTGGPGYNSPLHF. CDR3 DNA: TGTGCCAGCAGCTTCGCCACCACAGGGGGGCCAGGTTATAATTCACCCCTCCACTTT.

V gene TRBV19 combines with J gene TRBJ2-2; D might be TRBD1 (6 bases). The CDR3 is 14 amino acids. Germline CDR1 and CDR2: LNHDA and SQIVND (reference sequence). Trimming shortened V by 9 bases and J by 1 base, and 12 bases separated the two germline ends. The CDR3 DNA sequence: TGTGCCAGCCACAGGGAATGGAACACCGGGGAGCTGTTTTTT. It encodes CASHREWNTGELFF.

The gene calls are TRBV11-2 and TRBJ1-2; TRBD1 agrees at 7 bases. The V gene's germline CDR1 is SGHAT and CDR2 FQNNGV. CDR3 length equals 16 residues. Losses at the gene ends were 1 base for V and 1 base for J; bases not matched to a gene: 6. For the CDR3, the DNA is TGTGCCAGCAGCTTAGGCCCGGACAGGTTTAACTATGGCTACACCTTC. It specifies CASSLGPDRFNYGYTF.

CDR3 amino acids: CASSLAGGPVDTQYF. CDR3 in DNA: TGTGCCAGCAGCCTAGCGGGAGGGCCGGTGGATACGCAGTATTTT. The V and J genes are TRBV5-4 and TRBJ2-3; 12 bases match TRBD2. Trimming cost V 4 bases and J 6 bases; bases outside gene matches: 6. Per germline, CDR1 SGHNT and CDR2 YYREEE (reference sequence). CDR3 length: 15 amino acids.

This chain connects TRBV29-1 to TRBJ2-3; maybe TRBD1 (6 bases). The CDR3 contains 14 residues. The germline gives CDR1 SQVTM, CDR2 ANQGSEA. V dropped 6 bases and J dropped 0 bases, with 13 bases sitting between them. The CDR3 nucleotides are TGCAGCGTCGCAGGGGACATAAGCACAGATACGCAGTATTTT. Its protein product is CSVAGDISTDTQYF.

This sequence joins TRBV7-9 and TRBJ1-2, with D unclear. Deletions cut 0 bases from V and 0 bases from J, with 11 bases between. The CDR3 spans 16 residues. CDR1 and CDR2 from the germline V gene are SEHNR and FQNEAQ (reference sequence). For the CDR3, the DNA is TGTGCCAGCAGCTTAGCGGCATGGAGAGCTAACTATGGCTACACCTTC. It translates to CASSLAAWRANYGYTF. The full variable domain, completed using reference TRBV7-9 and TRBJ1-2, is DTGVSQNPRHKITKRGQNVTFRCDPISEHNRLYWYRQTLGQGPEFLTYFQNEAQLEKSRLLSDRFSAERPKGSFSTLEIQRTEQGDSAMYLCASSLAAWRANYGYTFGSGTRLTVV.